The 22 T cell receptor beta chains below were found in one sample sequenced in a study of blood T cell repertoires in COVID-19. The method was immunoSEQ multiplex PCR; TCRdb's version includes in-frame clones alone and lacks a portion of them. Of approximately 70,000 clones in the sample, approximately 90% are singletons; the top ten hold around 1.3%. Sequences were obtained from peripheral blood. The receptors were sampled from a human donor in a cohort sampled during active COVID-19.

The V gene is TRBV12-1, the J gene TRBJ2-1; TRBD2 was called by the table and not checked on the DNA. TRBV12-1 is labeled a pseudogene. This CDR3 has 16 amino acids. The CDR3 sequence: CASSQRGAPPGNEQFF. In DNA form, the CDR3 reads TGTGCCAGCAGCCAACGCGGGGCCCCTCCTGGCAATGAGCAGTTCTTC.

V is TRBV6-6 and J is TRBJ1-2; TRBD1 matches 7 bases. J gave up 2 bases and V 5 bases, and 11 bases lay outside the gene matches. The CDR3 covers 16 residues. CDR1 is MNHNY, CDR2 SVGAGI, per germline (reference sequence). The CDR3 protein is CASSTLIPTGNYGYTF. The CDR3 nucleotides read TGTGCCAGCAGTACTCTAATCCCGACAGGGAACTATGGCTACACCTTC.

As DNA, the CDR3 is TGTGCCAGCAGTGTGCAGGGAAGAGACACTGAAGCTTTCTTT. Protein sequence: CASSVQGRDTEAFF. The chain recombines TRBV2 with TRBJ1-1; D perhaps matches TRBD1 (5 bases). The CDR3 has 14 amino acids. Germline V gene data show CDR1 as SNHLY and CDR2 as FYNNEI. The V end lost 4 bases, the J end lost 3 bases, and 12 bases lay between the germline ends.

This sequence joins TRBV2 and TRBJ2-1; TRBD2 aligns across 11 bases. J gave up 6 bases and V 6 bases, and 7 bases lay outside the gene matches. Germline V gene lookup returns CDR1 SNHLY and CDR2 FYNNEI. The CDR3 loop spans 15 amino acids. CDR3 amino acids: CASRSLAGAFNEQFF. Written as DNA, the CDR3 is TGTGCCAGCAGGTCACTAGCGGGAGCGTTCAATGAGCAGTTCTTC.

This chain connects TRBV4-1 to TRBJ2-7, with TRBD2 identical over 9 bases. The V gene's germline CDR1 is MGHRA and CDR2 YSYEKL. CDR3 size: 13 residues. V trimming: 2 bases; J trimming: 6 bases; junction bases outside the gene matches: 2. The CDR3 DNA sequence: TGCGCCAGCAGCCAAAGAGCGGGAGGCGAGCAGTACTTC. This sequence encodes CASSQRAGGEQYF.

For the CDR3, the DNA is TGTGCCAGCAGCGGGACAGCTTTAGGAAACACCATATATTTT. Its translation: CASSGTALGNTIYF. This sequence joins TRBV28 and TRBJ1-3; 7 bases are shared with TRBD1. Germline-derived CDR1 and CDR2 are MDHEN and SYDVKM. The CDR3 extends over 14 amino acids. Unmatched junction bases numbered 6, after V lost 6 bases and J lost 4 bases.

The J gene is TRBJ2-2, the V gene TRBV10-3; TRBD2 aligns across 11 bases. CDR1 is ENHRY and CDR2 is SYGVKD in the germline V gene. With 4 bases clipped from V and 5 bases from J, the junction kept 3 bases outside the gene matches. The CDR3 totals 15 residues. This CDR3 is CAISAIAGGTGELFF. CDR3 sequence (DNA): TGTGCCATCAGTGCGATAGCGGGAGGGACCGGGGAGCTGTTTTTT.

This chain links TRBV5-1 with TRBJ2-3, with 12 bases matching TRBD2. CDR3 length: 16 residues. J lost 3 bases, V lost 4 bases, and 6 bases had no gene match. The germline gives CDR1 SGHRS, CDR2 YFSETQ. Written as DNA, the CDR3 is TGCGCCAGCAGCCCCGTGACTAGCGGGAGAACAGATACGCAGTATTTT. Translation gives CASSPVTSGRTDTQYF.

The chain joins TRBV5-6 to TRBJ2-3, with D maybe TRBD1 (6 bases). This CDR3 contains 14 residues. V lost 2 bases to trimming and J lost 1 base, with 8 bases between them. CDR1 and CDR2 (germline): SGHDT, YYEEEE. The CDR3 protein is CASSFKGGTDTQYF. CDR3 in DNA: TGTGCCAGCAGCTTTAAGGGGGGCACAGATACGCAGTATTTT. The variable domain in full, completed from reference TRBV5-6 and TRBJ2-3, reads DAGVTQSPTHLIKTRGQQVTLRCSPKSGHDTVSWYQQALGQGPQFIFQYYEEEERQRGNFPDRFSGHQFPNYSSELNVNALLLGDSALYLCASSFKGGTDTQYFGPGTRLTVL.

This chain connects TRBV30 to TRBJ1-2, with 9 bases aligning to TRBD1. The CDR3 sequence is 13 residues long. Germline trimming cut 0 bases from V and 5 bases from J; bases unmatched to any gene: 1. Germline CDR1 and CDR2: GTSNPN and SVGIG (reference sequence). The CDR3 DNA follows: TGTGCCTGGAGTGTAGACAGGGGGTATGGCTACACCTTC. This translates into CAWSVDRGYGYTF.

This clone came up once. V and J are TRBV6-5 and TRBJ1-2; the match to TRBD1 covers 10 bases. CDR1 and CDR2 from the germline V gene are MNHEY and SVGAGI. CDR3 size: 13 residues. J was trimmed by 7 bases and V by 5 bases; bases with no gene match: 4. DNA of the CDR3: TGTGCCAGCAGTCGGACAGGGGGAGGTGGCTACACCTTC. Its protein product is CASSRTGGGGYTF.

The chain has TRBV28 and TRBJ2-7, with D perhaps matching TRBD2 (5 bases). The V gene lost 7 bases and the J gene lost 2 bases, with 24 bases spanning the gap. CDR1 is MDHEN and CDR2 is SYDVKM in the germline V gene. The CDR3 totals 17 residues. In DNA form, the CDR3 reads TGTGCCAGCATTGGAGGCCGAGGCTATGACGAGACCTACGAGCAGTACTTC. Translated, it gives CASIGGRGYDETYEQYF.

CDR3 DNA sequence: TGTGCCTGGAGTGGGGGACAGGGGAATTCACCCCTCCACTTT. Its translation is CAWSGGQGNSPLHF. This chain joins TRBV30 and TRBJ1-6, with TRBD1 identical over 10 bases. This CDR3 has 14 amino acids. V gave up 1 base and J gave up 7 bases; unmatched junction bases: 1. Germline V CDR1 and CDR2: GTSNPN, SVGIG (reference sequence).

This chain joins TRBV4-1 and TRBJ2-1; D call uncertain. V lost 3 bases and J lost 0, with 15 bases in between. The length of the CDR3 is 17 residues. CDR1 and CDR2 (germline): MGHRA, YSYEKL. Here the CDR3 reads CASSQFARGSSYNEQFF. The CDR3 DNA reads as TGCGCCAGCAGCCAGTTTGCCCGCGGTAGCTCCTACAATGAGCAGTTCTTC.

The count of this clone is one. The chain links TRBV5-1 to TRBJ1-2, with a tentative D call TRBD1 (5 bases). Looked up from germline, CDR1 is SGHRS and CDR2 is YFSETQ. This CDR3 has 17 residues. V dropped 1 base and J dropped 6 bases, with 22 bases sitting between them. In nucleotides, the CDR3 is TGCGCCAGCAGCTTGTATGGGGCTCAAGGGGCGAGAAATGGCTACACCTTC. Protein sequence: CASSLYGAQGARNGYTF. The full variable domain, rest sourced from reference TRBV5-1 and TRBJ1-2, is KAGVTQTPRYLIKTRGQQVTLSCSPISGHRSVSWYQQTPGQGLQFLFEYFSETQRNKGNFPGRFSGRQFSNSRSEMNVSTLELGDSALYLCASSLYGAQGARNGYTFGSGTRLTVV.

The rearrangement uses TRBV2 and TRBJ2-6; a weak D match, TRBD2 (5 bases). CDR1 and CDR2 (germline): SNHLY, FYNNEI. CDR3 length equals 14 residues. Trimming left V 10 bases short and J 4 bases short, with 14 bases between. As DNA, the CDR3 is TGTGCCACCCCGCGGGCGCGGGGGGCCAACGTCCTGACTTTC. It is translated as CATPRARGANVLTF.

This clone was seen more than once but under ten times. The chain uses TRBV10-1 and TRBJ2-3, with TRBD2 identical over 7 bases. Unmatched junction bases numbered 9, after V lost 6 bases and J lost 6 bases. Germline lookup yields CDR1 WNHNN and CDR2 SYGVQD (reference sequence). The CDR3 totals 14 residues. The DNA for the CDR3 is TGCGCCAGCAGAAAGGGAGGGGCAGGGGATACGCAGTATTTT. Translated, it gives CASRKGGAGDTQYF.

The V gene is TRBV29-1, the J gene TRBJ2-3; 8 bases are a match to TRBD2. The CDR3 is 15 residues long. The V gene's germline CDR1 is SQVTM and CDR2 ANQGSEA. The trim removed 7 bases at V and 3 bases at J, leaving 12 bases unmatched. CDR3 amino acids: CSANGPGGPTDTQYF. The CDR3 DNA sequence: TGCAGCGCCAACGGGCCGGGAGGGCCAACAGATACGCAGTATTTT.

The chain combines TRBV19 with TRBJ2-1, with TRBD2 matching over 11 bases. With 5 bases clipped from V and 4 bases from J, the junction kept 7 bases outside the gene matches. Germline loops: CDR1 LNHDA, CDR2 SQIVND (reference sequence). The CDR3 runs 16 residues. The CDR3 sequence: CASSPQGTSGYNEQFF. In nucleotides, the CDR3 is TGTGCCAGTAGTCCACAGGGGACTAGCGGTTACAATGAGCAGTTCTTC.

This chain connects TRBV5-1 to TRBJ1-5, with D hard to call. This CDR3 is built from 14 residues. Trimming shortened V by 4 bases and J by 2 bases, and 10 bases separated the two germline ends. Germline V CDR1 and CDR2: SGHRS, YFSETQ. CDR3 nucleotides: TGCGCCAGCAGCCCCGAAGGAGGCAATCAGCCCCAGCATTTT. Its translation: CASSPEGGNQPQHF.

This chain joins TRBV9 and TRBJ2-1, with 7 bases fitting TRBD2. Trimming at V came to 4 bases and at J to 1 base, leaving 5 bases not matched to a gene. Germline V gives CDR1 SGDLS, CDR2 YYNGEE. This CDR3 has 15 residues. CDR3 amino acids: CASSPGTKSYNEQFF. The CDR3 DNA follows: TGTGCCAGCAGCCCAGGGACTAAGTCCTACAATGAGCAGTTCTTC.

The chain uses TRBV28 and TRBJ1-5; the D is unclear. Germline lookup yields CDR1 MDHEN and CDR2 SYDVKM. The CDR3 is 14 residues long. Between the trimmed V and J ends, which lost 4 bases and 5 bases, there was a span of 12 bases. The CDR3 loop is CASSSIRTDQPQHF. The CDR3 DNA is TGTGCCAGCAGTTCAATTCGCACGGATCAGCCCCAGCATTTT.